This T cell receptor beta chain was recorded in a study of PD-L1 blockade in urothelial cancer. Trimming shortened V by 7 bases and J by 2 bases, and 15 bases separated the two germline ends. The germline gives CDR1 MDHEN, CDR2 SYDVKM. This CDR3 region has 14 residues. TCR analog templates of synthetic origin were spiked into each PCR. TCRdb's copy holds only in-frame clones and misses some; the assay was immunoSEQ multiplex PCR. The table records around 71,000 clones, around four fifths of them present only once. The time point denotes: pretreatment peripheral blood. The diagnosis in patients was locally advanced or metastatic urothelial carcinoma.

This chain connects TRBV28 to TRBJ2-7, with D perhaps matching TRBD2 (6 bases). This clonotype originated in a man aged 40-49 years with urothelial cancer. Sequences were derived from PBMCs, sampled around atezolizumab (anti-PD-L1) treatment. CDR3 in DNA: TGTGCCAGCACCTCCGGGACTGAAACCTACGAGCAGTACTTC. It yields the protein CASTSGTETYEQYF.